Given below is one TCR beta chain in context. Its binding antigen is unknown. Base qualities are not at hand, and no much larger clone is one base apart. The data belong to a study of T cell responses to AZD1222 COVID-19 vaccine (dated by TCRdb to about 2021). Regarding the research as a whole: Because spike-specific TCR depth and breadth did not differ between the two schedules, AZD1222 recipients who got a second dose at roughly 4 weeks were pooled with those who got a second dose at roughly 12 weeks. TCR sequencing covered fewer than 250 trial participants: roughly 200 given two doses of AZD1222 and around 25 given two doses of MenACWY control vaccine. Trial participants were enrolled by age into subgroups of 18-55, 56-69 and 70-plus years, and roughly 150, 30 and 60 TCR-sequenced participants, respectively, were included in these subgroups.

Explained via the paper, the time point label denotes: baseline before first vaccination. Vaccinee samples were obtained from the UK trials COV001 and COV002, which included a single-blind randomized controlled phase 2/3 trial of AZD1222 (ChAdOx1 nCoV-19) in healthy adults. For TCRbeta chain sequencing, PBMC samples from trial participants were taken at day 0 and at day 28 after the second dose. The CDR3 regions of human TCRbeta chains were analyzed by immunosequencing. Processing in the source paper ran as follows. Repertoire TCRs were matched against a reference library of SARS-CoV-2-specific TCRs generated with the MIRA antigen-specificity platform. Breadth was defined as the fraction of unique TCRs that were SARS-CoV-2-associated. Depth was defined as the fraction of total T cells that were SARS-CoV-2-associated. Each spike-specific TCR was assigned to its reactive spike region and to a CD4 or CD8 class using the MIRA data. Log10-transformed breadth and depth values were compared by one-way ANOVA with Sidak's multiple comparisons tests. TCRdb retrieved this table from immuneACCESS and kept in-frame rearrangements only. Not all clones are present; in checked studies, unresolved V genes account for under half, and no reason is known for the remainder. V and J calls and clone size follow that table, whereas D and trimming were derived from the DNA. The sample records approximately 150,000 clones, roughly nine tenths of which are singletons. The ten biggest clones cover about 3% of the sample.

The junction carries 19 bases between V and J, which are trimmed by 1 base and 0 bases respectively. The CDR3 runs 19 residues from the cysteine to the phenylalanine. The read is trimmed to its CDR3 DNA, 57 bases read in frame from base 1. Looking up the germline V gene yields CDR1 SGHVS and CDR2 FQNEAQ. The research as a whole found: Because no day 14 peak-response samples were available, repertoires were characterized only after the peak T cell response. Nearly half of unique spike-specific TCRs reportedly recognized epitopes outside regions mutated in the B.1.351 and B.1.1.7 variants. Participants were mostly white British and included more females than males, and it was suggested by the authors that clonal diversity may have been underestimated. In the small 56-69-year group, the increase in depth fell short of significance, most likely because of low power. CD4 TCRs associated with the vaccine covered the entire spike protein, and the dominant responses were in regions 160-218 and 743-854. Only five to seven AZD1222 recipients were SARS-CoV-2 seropositive at baseline, limiting conclusions about previously exposed vaccinees. After two AZD1222 doses, both the breadth and the depth of spike-specific TCRs were significantly higher than at day 0 and than in MenACWY recipients.

The chain is assembled from TRBV7-8 and TRBJ2-1; the D gene cannot be resolved beyond TRBD1 or TRBD2, each matching 5 bases. The sample here was peripheral blood, taken on day 0 of AZD1222 vaccination. The receptor was derived from an adult in good health. At the DNA level, the sequence is TGTGCCAGCAGCTTAGGATGGGGCCTAGCAAGCTCCTCCTACAATGAGCAGTTCTTC. This encodes CASSLGWGLASSSYNEQFF.